Listed below are T cell receptor beta chains from one sample, sequenced in a study of blood T cell repertoires in COVID-19. Sequencing was performed with immunoSEQ multiplex PCR; in TCRdb, only in-frame clones are kept and a portion is missing. The table has over 250,000 clones, 65% to 90% seen once. Sequenced material: peripheral blood. The receptors were gathered from a man over 45 with active or convalescent COVID-19. CDR3s include the opening cysteine and the closing phenylalanine or tryptophan. Each record gives: D gene, clone size, J gene, V gene, CDR3 DNA, CDR3 protein. D genes are given only for firm matches. Where a row states a size, it is once, few, many or the class of an expanded clone; other rows omit it.

D: TRBD2; size: -; J: TRBJ2-1; V: TRBV24-1; DNA: TGTGCCACCAGTGATCCACTAGCGGGGATCTCCTACAATGAGCAGTTCTTC; CDR3: CATSDPLAGISYNEQFF
D: TRBD2; size: few; J: TRBJ2-1; V: TRBV29-1; DNA: TGCAGCGTTAGACTAGCGGGGACTAGCTCCTACAATGAGCAGTTCTTC; CDR3: CSVRLAGTSSYNEQFF
D: -; size: -; J: TRBJ1-5; V: TRBV7-9; DNA: TGTGCCAGCAGTCCCGGGGGGAGCAATCAGCCCCAGCATTTT; CDR3: CASSPGGSNQPQHF
D: TRBD1; size: -; J: TRBJ1-5; V: TRBV2; DNA: TGTGCCAGCAGGGGACAGGGTATTCAGCCCCAGCATTTT; CDR3: CASRGQGIQPQHF
D: TRBD2; size: -; J: TRBJ2-5; V: TRBV4-1; DNA: TGCGCCAGCAGCCAAGCGCTAGCGGGACAAGAGACCCAGTACTTC; CDR3: CASSQALAGQETQYF
D: -; size: few; J: TRBJ1-1; V: TRBV28; DNA: TGTGCCAGCAGTTTGCAGAAGACTGAAGCTTTCTTT; CDR3: CASSLQKTEAFF
D: -; size: -; J: TRBJ2-2; V: TRBV2; DNA: TGTGCCAGCAGCCCACGGGAAGCGAACACCGGGGAGCTGTTTTTT; CDR3: CASSPREANTGELFF
D: TRBD2; size: -; J: TRBJ2-7; V: TRBV27; DNA: TGTGCCAGCAGTTTCCTAGCGGGGGGGTACGAGCAGTACTTC; CDR3: CASSFLAGGYEQYF
D: -; size: few; J: TRBJ2-5; V: TRBV10-3; DNA: TGTGCCATCAGTGAAGGAGGGTCTAGCGAGACCCAGTACTTC; CDR3: CAISEGGSSETQYF
D: -; size: -; J: TRBJ2-1; V: TRBV6-5; DNA: TGTGCCAGCAGCACCGGGACTTCCTCCTACAATGAGCAGTTCTTC; CDR3: CASSTGTSSYNEQFF
D: -; size: -; J: TRBJ2-2; V: TRBV6-5; DNA: TGTGCCAGCGGCAATAATAGGAGGACCGAGCTGTTTTTT; CDR3: CASGNNRRTELFF
D: TRBD1; size: -; J: TRBJ1-6; V: TRBV7-2; DNA: TGTGCCAGCAGCCAGGGGGAAGTAAGGGCACCCCTCCACTTT; CDR3: CASSQGEVRAPLHF
D: -; size: -; J: TRBJ2-7; V: TRBV7-9; DNA: TGTGCCAGCAGCCGTCCGGGGTACGAGCAGTACTTC; CDR3: CASSRPGYEQYF
D: -; size: -; J: TRBJ1-6; V: TRBV12-3/TRBV12-4; DNA: TGTGCCAGCAGCGCGGAGGGATCACCCCTCCACTTT; CDR3: CASSAEGSPLHF
D: -; size: -; J: TRBJ2-1; V: TRBV19; DNA: TGTGCCAGTAGTCCGGGGAAGCGGACCGAGCAGTTCTTC; CDR3: CASSPGKRTEQFF
D: TRBD1; size: -; J: TRBJ1-2; V: TRBV4-1; DNA: TGCGCCAGCAGCCCAGGACAGGGAAACTATGGCTACACCTTC; CDR3: CASSPGQGNYGYTF
D: -; size: -; J: TRBJ2-7; V: TRBV9; DNA: TGTGCCAGCAGCCATGCACAGGGCTACGAGCAGTACTTC; CDR3: CASSHAQGYEQYF
D: -; size: -; J: TRBJ1-1; V: TRBV19; DNA: TGTGCCAGTAGGGCGGGGATAGTCACTGAAGCTTTCTTT; CDR3: CASRAGIVTEAFF
D: TRBD1; size: -; J: TRBJ2-1; V: TRBV11-2; DNA: TGTGCCAGCAGAAAAGGCGGGACAGGGACCCACAATGAGCAGTTCTTC; CDR3: CASRKGGTGTHNEQFF
D: TRBD1; size: -; J: TRBJ2-5; V: TRBV4-3; DNA: TGCGCCAGCAGCCCGGACAGGGGAGCTCAAGAGACCCAGTACTTC; CDR3: CASSPDRGAQETQYF
D: TRBD1; size: -; J: TRBJ1-1; V: TRBV18; DNA: TGTGCCAGCTCATCGGGACAGAACACAATGAACACTGAAGCTTTCTTT; CDR3: CASSSGQNTMNTEAFF
D: -; size: -; J: TRBJ2-7; V: TRBV7-8; DNA: TGTGCCAGCAGCTCCTGGGCCTCGACCTACGAGCAGTACTTC; CDR3: CASSSWASTYEQYF
D: TRBD1; size: -; J: TRBJ1-2; V: TRBV2; DNA: TGTGCCAGCAGTCCTCAACAGGGGGCGGGAGGCTACACCTTC; CDR3: CASSPQQGAGGYTF
D: TRBD2; size: once; J: TRBJ2-2; V: TRBV10-3; DNA: TGTGCCATCAGTGAGTCGAGGTCCGCGGGAGGGCCTGCGTACACCGGGGAGCTGTTTTTT; CDR3: CAISESRSAGGPAYTGELFF
D: -; size: few; J: TRBJ1-2; V: TRBV15; DNA: TGTGCCACCAGCAGCCTCTTTAGCGACTATGGCTACACCTTC; CDR3: CATSSLFSDYGYTF
D: TRBD1; size: -; J: TRBJ1-2; V: TRBV28; DNA: TGTGCCAGCAGTTTAGGGTTGGGACAGGGCTATGGCTACACCTTC; CDR3: CASSLGLGQGYGYTF
D: -; size: -; J: TRBJ1-1; V: TRBV4-1; DNA: TGCGCCAGCAGCCAGTGGCAGTTGAACACTGAAGCTTTCTTT; CDR3: CASSQWQLNTEAFF
D: -; size: -; J: TRBJ1-2; V: TRBV19; DNA: TGTGCCAGTAGTATTAGTTGGAGTGGCGGCTACACCTTC; CDR3: CASSISWSGGYTF
D: TRBD1; size: once; J: TRBJ1-2; V: TRBV2; DNA: TGTGCCAGCAGTGGTTTTGGACAGGGGATCGGCTATGGCTACACCTTC; CDR3: CASSGFGQGIGYGYTF
D: TRBD1; size: -; J: TRBJ1-5; V: TRBV27; DNA: TGTGCCAGCAGGGCACAGGGGGCGAGCAATCAGCCCCAGCATTTT; CDR3: CASRAQGASNQPQHF
D: -; size: -; J: TRBJ2-7; V: TRBV6-5; DNA: TGTGCCAGCAGTAAACACGGGTATAGCTCCTACGAGCAGTACTTC; CDR3: CASSKHGYSSYEQYF
D: TRBD2; size: -; J: TRBJ2-3; V: TRBV7-8; DNA: TGTGCCAGCAGCCCCGGCACTAGCGGGAGTACAGATACGCAGTATTTT; CDR3: CASSPGTSGSTDTQYF
D: TRBD2; size: -; J: TRBJ2-1; V: TRBV5-8; DNA: TGTGCCAGCAGCTTCGGCCTTACTAGCGCCGAATACAATGAGCAGTTCTTC; CDR3: CASSFGLTSAEYNEQFF
D: TRBD2; size: once; J: TRBJ2-2; V: TRBV27; DNA: TGTGCCAGCGCACCGGGGGAAGGGAGGGCCGGGGAGCTGTTTTTT; CDR3: CASAPGEGRAGELFF
D: TRBD2; size: -; J: TRBJ2-7; V: TRBV10-2; DNA: TGCGCCAGCAGTGATATGTCCGGGCTAGCGGCCTCCTACGAGCAGTACTTC; CDR3: CASSDMSGLAASYEQYF
D: TRBD2; size: few; J: TRBJ2-7; V: TRBV28; DNA: TGTGCCAGCCAACCGGGACTAGCGGCCTACGAGCAGTACTTC; CDR3: CASQPGLAAYEQYF
D: TRBD2; size: -; J: TRBJ2-1; V: TRBV10-2; DNA: TGCGCCAGCAGCCCACTAGCGGGAGCTAGGAATGAGCAGTTCTTC; CDR3: CASSPLAGARNEQFF
D: -; size: -; J: TRBJ1-2; V: TRBV12-3/TRBV12-4; DNA: TGTGCCAGCAGTTTGGGCCTATCCGCGGGCTACACCTTC; CDR3: CASSLGLSAGYTF
D: -; size: -; J: TRBJ2-3; V: TRBV12-3/TRBV12-4; DNA: TGTGCCAGCGGAGGGGGCACAGATACGCAGTATTTT; CDR3: CASGGGTDTQYF
D: TRBD2; size: -; J: TRBJ2-5; V: TRBV11-2; DNA: TGTGCCAGCAGCTTAGGGACTAGCGGGCGGGAGACCCAGTACTTC; CDR3: CASSLGTSGRETQYF
D: -; size: -; J: TRBJ1-4; V: TRBV19; DNA: TGTGCCAGCCGGACTCTATTCCCCCCAACTAATGAAAAACTGTTTTTT; CDR3: CASRTLFPPTNEKLFF
D: TRBD1; size: -; J: TRBJ1-6; V: TRBV19; DNA: TGTGCCAGTAGTAGCGGGACAGGGATCCGTTCACCCCTCCACTTT; CDR3: CASSSGTGIRSPLHF
D: -; size: -; J: TRBJ2-1; V: TRBV27; DNA: TGTGCCAGCAGCCCGGTGGGGGGTGAGTTTAGTGAGCAGTTCTTC; CDR3: CASSPVGGEFSEQFF
D: -; size: -; J: TRBJ2-7; V: TRBV10-3; DNA: TGTGCCATCAGTGAAGGGAGCAGCTCCTACGAGCAGTACTTC; CDR3: CAISEGSSSYEQYF
D: -; size: -; J: TRBJ1-2; V: TRBV29-1; DNA: TGCAGCGTTGCGGTCGTAGCCAGGAAGGGGGTATATGGCTACACCTTC; CDR3: CSVAVVARKGVYGYTF
D: -; size: -; J: TRBJ2-3; V: TRBV5-1; DNA: TGCGCCAGCAGCTTGGGAGTAGTGGCAGATACGCAGTATTTT; CDR3: CASSLGVVADTQYF
D: TRBD2; size: -; J: TRBJ2-7; V: TRBV19; DNA: TGTGCCAGTAGTGAGCGGGGGTCTACCTACGAGCAGTACTTC; CDR3: CASSERGSTYEQYF
D: -; size: -; J: TRBJ1-2; V: TRBV9; DNA: TGTGCCAGCAGCTCCAGGCACAGCTCTTATGGCTACACCTTC; CDR3: CASSSRHSSYGYTF
D: TRBD2; size: -; J: TRBJ2-3; V: TRBV6-2/TRBV6-3; DNA: TGTGCCAGCAGTTCCTTACTAGCGGCGAGGACAGATACGCAGTATTTT; CDR3: CASSSLLAARTDTQYF
D: TRBD1; size: -; J: TRBJ1-4; V: TRBV4-2; DNA: TGTGCCAGCAGCCAAGTCAGGGGGGCTAATGAAAAACTGTTTTTT; CDR3: CASSQVRGANEKLFF
D: -; size: -; J: TRBJ1-2; V: TRBV5-5; DNA: TGTGCCAGCGGTTCGAGCAACTATGGCTACACCTTC; CDR3: CASGSSNYGYTF
D: -; size: -; J: TRBJ2-2; V: TRBV5-1; DNA: TGCGCCAGCAGCTTGTTCGGGATGGCGTCCGGGGAGCTGTTTTTT; CDR3: CASSLFGMASGELFF
D: -; size: -; J: TRBJ2-5; V: TRBV5-1; DNA: TGCGCCAGCAGCTTGGACACCCAAGAGACCCAGTACTTC; CDR3: CASSLDTQETQYF
D: -; size: -; J: TRBJ2-2; V: TRBV5-8; DNA: TGTGCCAGCAGCTTGCTAACAGGGAGCTGGTCCGGGGAGCTGTTTTTT; CDR3: CASSLLTGSWSGELFF
D: TRBD2; size: -; J: TRBJ2-3; V: TRBV6-1; DNA: TGTGCCAGCAGTGAGCTTTGGGGAGGGGTAGGGATAGATACGCAGTATTTT; CDR3: CASSELWGGVGIDTQYF
D: TRBD1; size: -; J: TRBJ2-1; V: TRBV28; DNA: TGTGCCAGCAGCTTGGGTTCCTCAGGGGGCAATGAGCAGTTCTTC; CDR3: CASSLGSSGGNEQFF
D: -; size: -; J: TRBJ1-5; V: TRBV19; DNA: TGTGCCAGTAGTATAGCCCAAACAGGAGTTAGAAATCAGCCCCAGCATTTT; CDR3: CASSIAQTGVRNQPQHF